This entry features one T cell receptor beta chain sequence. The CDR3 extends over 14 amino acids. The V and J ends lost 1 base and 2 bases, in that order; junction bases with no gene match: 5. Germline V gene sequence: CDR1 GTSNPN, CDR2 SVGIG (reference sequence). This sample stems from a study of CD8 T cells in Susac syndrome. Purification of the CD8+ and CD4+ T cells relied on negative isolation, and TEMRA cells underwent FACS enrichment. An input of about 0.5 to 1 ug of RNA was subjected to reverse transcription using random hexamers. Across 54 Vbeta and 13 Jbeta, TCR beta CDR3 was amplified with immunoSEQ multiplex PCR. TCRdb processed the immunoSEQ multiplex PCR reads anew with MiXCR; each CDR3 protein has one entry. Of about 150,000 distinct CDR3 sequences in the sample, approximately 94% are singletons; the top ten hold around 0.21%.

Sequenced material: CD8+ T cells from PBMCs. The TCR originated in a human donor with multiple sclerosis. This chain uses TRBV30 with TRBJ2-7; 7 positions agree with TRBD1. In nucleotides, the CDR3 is TGTGCCTGGAGTGAGGCCGACAGGGCCTACGAGCAGTACTTC. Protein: CAWSEADRAYEQYF.